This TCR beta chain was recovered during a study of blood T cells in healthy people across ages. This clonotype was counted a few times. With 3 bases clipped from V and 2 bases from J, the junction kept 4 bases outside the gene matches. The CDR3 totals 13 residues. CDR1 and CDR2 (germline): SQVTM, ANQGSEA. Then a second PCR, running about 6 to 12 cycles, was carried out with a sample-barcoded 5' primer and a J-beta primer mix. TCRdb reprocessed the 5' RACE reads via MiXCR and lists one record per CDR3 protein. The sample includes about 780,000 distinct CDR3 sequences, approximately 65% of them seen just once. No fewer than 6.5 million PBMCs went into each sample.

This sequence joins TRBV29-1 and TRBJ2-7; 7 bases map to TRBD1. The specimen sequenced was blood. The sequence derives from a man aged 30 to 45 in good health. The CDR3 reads CSVEQTGTYEQYF. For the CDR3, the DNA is TGCAGCGTTGAGCAGACAGGGACCTACGAGCAGTACTTC.